A single sample gave rise to the 10 T cell receptor beta chains below, sequenced in a study of cytomegalovirus exposure and HLA in healthy donors. PCR employed 60 Vbeta and 13 Jbeta primers. Repertoires were generated with immunoSEQ multiplex PCR, while TCRdb's copy carries only in-frame clones and drops some. The table has some 200,000 clones, 65% to 85% seen once. Sequenced sample: PBMCs. The receptors here all came from a boy between 2 and 10 years old in good health and CMV-seronegative.

The V call is TRBV9, the J call TRBJ2-3; 10 nucleotides align to TRBD2. V gave up 4 bases and J gave up 0 bases; unmatched junction bases: 2. The CDR3 totals 15 residues. Germline loops: CDR1 SGDLS, CDR2 YYNGEE. The CDR3 sequence: CASSPTSGSTDTQYF. The CDR3 DNA reads as TGTGCCAGCAGCCCGACTAGCGGGAGCACAGATACGCAGTATTTT.

The chain has TRBV6-5 and TRBJ2-3, with 8 nucleotides matching TRBD1. CDR1 and CDR2 from the germline V gene are MNHEY and SVGAGI. Trimming at V came to 5 bases and at J to 2 bases, leaving 3 bases not matched to a gene. The CDR3 is made up of 14 amino acids. CDR3: CASSRTGFTDTQYF. CDR3 sequence (DNA): TGTGCCAGCAGTCGGACAGGGTTCACAGATACGCAGTATTTT.

This clone has just one count. The gene calls are TRBV6-5 and TRBJ2-2; D uncertain. With 6 bases removed from V and 3 bases from J, the gap between germline ends came to 11 bases. Germline-derived CDR1 and CDR2 are MNHEY and SVGAGI. The CDR3 sequence is 14 residues long. Here the CDR3 DNA reads TGTGCCAGCAGCGAAACGGAGTACACCGGGGAGCTGTTTTTT. Protein sequence: CASSETEYTGELFF.

This clone has a single count. The chain recombines TRBV25-1 with TRBJ2-1, with 12 bases that match TRBD2. The CDR3 runs to 15 residues. With 2 bases clipped from V and 10 bases from J, the junction kept 6 bases outside the gene matches. Germline CDR1 is MGHDK and CDR2 is SYGVNS. CDR3 in amino acids: CASSELAGGPEEQFF. As DNA, the CDR3 is TGTGCCAGCAGTGAACTAGCGGGAGGGCCAGAAGAGCAGTTCTTC.

V usage is TRBV12-5 and J usage is TRBJ2-5; tentative D call: TRBD2 (5 bases). Germline V gives CDR1 LGHNT, CDR2 FRNRAP. The CDR3 runs to 16 residues. Trimming cost V 3 bases and J 5 bases, with 19 bases left between them. The CDR3 here is CASGFPVKDLVETQYF. For the CDR3, the DNA is TGTGCTAGTGGTTTCCCGGTGAAGGACTTAGTGGAGACCCAGTACTTC.

The chain uses TRBV27 and TRBJ2-7, with a possible D match to TRBD2 (5 bases). The CDR3 extends over 13 amino acids. The germline V gene encodes CDR1 MNHEY and CDR2 SMNVEV (reference sequence). Between the trimmed V and J ends, which lost 3 bases and 6 bases, there was a span of 12 bases. DNA for the CDR3: TGTGCCAGCAGTTTCCTCCAAGAGGGCGAGCAGTACTTC. Its translation is CASSFLQEGEQYF.

This clone was seen more than once but under ten times. This chain joins TRBV6-4 and TRBJ2-1, with a possible D match to TRBD1 (6 bases). This CDR3 comprises 16 residues. CDR1 MRHNA and CDR2 SNTAGT come from the germline V gene. V lost 6 bases to trimming and J lost 7 bases, with 22 bases between them. The CDR3 sequence is CASSREQGNFINEQFF. The CDR3 coding sequence is TGTGCCAGCAGCAGAGAACAGGGAAATTTCATTAATGAGCAGTTCTTC.

V and J are TRBV5-8 and TRBJ1-2; tentative D call: TRBD1 (6 bases). V lost 7 bases to trimming and J lost 7 bases, with 14 bases between them. This CDR3 spans 12 amino acids. CDR1 is SGHTS, CDR2 YDEGEE, per germline. As DNA, the CDR3 is TGTGCCAGCGTCAGGGGTTTTGGTGGCTACACCTTC. Residues: CASVRGFGGYTF.

The chain uses TRBV5-4 and TRBJ1-2, with D possibly TRBD1 on 5 matching bases. Germline CDR1 reads SGHNT; CDR2 reads YYREEE (reference sequence). Trimming removed 10 bases from V and 2 bases from J, with 15 bases in between. This CDR3 has 13 amino acids. CDR3 bases: TGTGCCCCCCCCGGGGGTGACAACTATGGCTACACCTTC. Protein: CAPPGGDNYGYTF.

The genes are TRBV19 and TRBJ2-7; TRBD1 might be the D (6 bases). The CDR3 has 15 residues. CDR1 LNHDA and CDR2 SQIVND come from the germline V gene (reference sequence). V lost 5 bases and J 2 bases, leaving 16 bases between the germline ends. The CDR3 protein is CASSQTLDRTYEQYF. The CDR3 nucleotides are TGTGCCAGTAGTCAGACCTTGGACAGAACCTACGAGCAGTACTTC.